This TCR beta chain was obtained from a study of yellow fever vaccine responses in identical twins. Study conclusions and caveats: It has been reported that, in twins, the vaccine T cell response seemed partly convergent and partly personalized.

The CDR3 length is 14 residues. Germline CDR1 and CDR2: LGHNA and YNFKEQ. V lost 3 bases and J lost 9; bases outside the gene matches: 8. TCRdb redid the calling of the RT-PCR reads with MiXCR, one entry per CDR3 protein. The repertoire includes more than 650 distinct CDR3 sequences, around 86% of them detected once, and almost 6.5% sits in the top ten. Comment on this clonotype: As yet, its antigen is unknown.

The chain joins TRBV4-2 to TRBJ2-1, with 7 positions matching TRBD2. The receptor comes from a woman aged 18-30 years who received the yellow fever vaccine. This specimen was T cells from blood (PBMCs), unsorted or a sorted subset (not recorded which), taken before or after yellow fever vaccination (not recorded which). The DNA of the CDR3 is TGTGCCAGCAGCCACCTGACTAGCTCGGGTGAGCAGTTCTTC. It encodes CASSHLTSSGEQFF.